This passage covers 25 T cell receptor beta chains from one sample sequenced in a study of T cells in Graves' hyperthyroidism and ophthalmopathy. The source material, RNA transcripts, was used to amplify TCR beta CDR3 regions. The TCR CDR3 first-round RT-PCR relied on the HTBI primer set. A single record per CDR3 protein comes from TCRdb applying MiXCR to the multiplex PCR reads. The profile shows 550,000 to 700,000 distinct CDR3 sequences, 14% to 15% of them singletons. The sample consisted of blood. All receptors derive from a woman in her forties with Graves' ophthalmopathy.

Ten or more counts support this clonotype. This sequence joins TRBV2 and TRBJ2-5, with 7 positions matching TRBD2. CDR3 length equals 13 residues. The germline gives CDR1 SNHLY, CDR2 FYNNEI. The CDR3 bases are TGTGCTTCGACTGGGACTACCCCGGGGCCCCAGTACTTC. Its translation: CASTGTTPGPQYF.

The chain has TRBV27 and TRBJ2-2; either TRBD1 or TRBD2 may fit D (5 bases each). This CDR3 is built from 16 residues. Trimming shortened V by 6 bases and J by 8 bases, and 22 bases separated the two germline ends. Germline CDR1 and CDR2: MNHEY and SMNVEV (reference sequence). The CDR3 DNA sequence: TGTGCCAGCAGCCTCAGAGTTGGGGGAGTAGGAGGGGAGCTGTTTTTT. This codes for CASSLRVGGVGGELFF.

The rearrangement links TRBV29-1 to TRBJ1-1; 7 nucleotides match TRBD1. CDR3 size: 14 residues. After removal of 1 base from V and 6 bases from J, the junction contained 8 bases not matched to a gene. Germline V lookup: CDR1 SQVTM, CDR2 ANQGSEA. CDR3 coding DNA: TGCAGCGTTGAAGTAACCCAGACAGGGCCTGAAGCTTTCTTT. This sequence encodes CSVEVTQTGPEAFF.

To note about this clonotype: A much larger clone differs from this one at a single base, so this may be a read error. The V gene is TRBV4-1, the J gene TRBJ1-3; tentative D call: TRBD1 (5 bases). This CDR3 is built from 15 residues. Per the germline V gene, CDR1 is MGHRA and CDR2 is YSYEKL. V lost 4 bases, J lost 0 bases, and 10 bases lay in between. CDR3 sequence (DNA): TGCGCCAGCAGCCCATGGACAAACTCTGGAAACACCATATATTTT. Translated, it gives CASSPWTNSGNTIYF.

The chain is built from TRBV7-9 and TRBJ2-7; D possibly corresponds to TRBD1 (5 bases). CDR1 is SEHNR and CDR2 is FQNEAQ in the germline V gene (reference sequence). The germline V and J ends were trimmed by 3 bases and 4 bases, with 10 bases remaining between them. CDR3 length: 13 residues. CDR3 nucleotides: TGTGCCAGCAGCTTCGACAGATATTACGAGCAGTACTTC. Translation: CASSFDRYYEQYF.

This clonotype has a count of ten or more. The V and J genes are TRBV6-2 or TRBV6-3 and TRBJ2-5; D unclear. V shed 0 bases and J shed 4 bases, with 21 bases lying between them. Germline V lookup: CDR1 MNHEY, CDR2 SVGEGT. The CDR3 is 18 amino acids. As DNA, the CDR3 is TGTGCCAGCAGTTACTCTGCGCGATCTGATTACAACTCAGAGACCCAGTACTTC. Translated: CASSYSARSDYNSETQYF.

The table lists this clonotype with a few counts. The chain is built from TRBV6-2 or TRBV6-3 and TRBJ1-1, with D possibly being TRBD1 (6 bases). V lost 6 bases, J lost 3 bases, and 14 bases lay in between. The CDR3 sequence is 14 residues long. CDR1 and CDR2 from the germline V gene are MNHEY and SVGEGT. This CDR3 is CASRSEGGHTEAFF. In DNA, the CDR3 is TGTGCCAGCAGGTCGGAGGGGGGGCACACTGAAGCTTTCTTT.

This clonotype has ten or more counts. This chain's CDR3 is CASSLQLLLAGANNQPQHF. The CDR3 nucleotides are TGTGCCAGCAGTCTACAACTCCTTTTGGCAGGGGCCAACAATCAGCCCCAGCATTTT. This chain joins TRBV28 and TRBJ1-5; weak D call: TRBD1 (6 bases). V gave up 5 bases and J gave up 3 bases, with 26 bases separating them. Germline V CDR1 and CDR2: MDHEN, SYDVKM. This CDR3 has 19 residues.

This clonotype was observed at least ten times. The V and J genes are TRBV25-1 and TRBJ2-7; D may be TRBD1 or TRBD2 (6 bases each). The V end was cut by 3 bases, the J end by 3 bases, with 18 bases between. The V gene's germline CDR1 is MGHDK and CDR2 SYGVNS. The CDR3 runs 16 residues. CDR3: CASSDLARGLYYEQYF. For the CDR3, the DNA is TGTGCCAGCAGTGATCTCGCACGGGGGCTCTACTACGAGCAGTACTTC.

In its sample, this clonotype was seen many times. One end of the junction fails to match germline, which may point to a read error. The V call is TRBV15, the J call TRBJ1-1, with D tentatively TRBD1 (6 bases). The CDR3 length is 17 residues. The germline CDR1 and CDR2 sequences are LNHNV and YYDKDF (reference sequence). The CDR3 DNA is TGTGCCACCAGCTCCCGCCTTAGCTTACGACAGGCTAATGAAGGTTTCTTT. Its protein product is CATSSRLSLRQANEGFF. Full variable domain (outside the CDR3, taken from reference TRBV15 and TRBJ1-1): DAMVIQNPRYQVTQFGKPVTLSCSQTLNHNVMYWYQQKSSQAPKLLFHYYDKDFNNEADTPDNFQSRRPNTSFCFLDIRSPGLGDTAMYLCATSSRLSLRQANEGFFGQGTRLTVV.

This clonotype was seen repeatedly, ten times or more. The J gene is TRBJ1-1, the V gene TRBV5-1; D remains ambiguous. Germline CDR1 reads SGHRS; CDR2 reads YFSETQ. Deletions cut 2 bases from V and 1 base from J, with 12 bases between. CDR3 length: 15 residues. CDR3 coding DNA: TGCGCCAGCAGCTTCCGCGGACCGTCGAACACTGAAGCTTTCTTT. This gives the protein CASSFRGPSNTEAFF.

This clonotype was picked up many times. The CDR3 DNA follows: TGTGCCAGCAGTACCGGGACTAGCGGCTACGAGCAGTACTTC. It yields the protein CASSTGTSGYEQYF. This chain connects TRBV12-3 or TRBV12-4 to TRBJ2-7; 11 bases agree with TRBD2. J lost 3 bases, V lost 5 bases, and 3 bases had no gene match. The length of the CDR3 is 14 residues.

This clonotype was counted at least ten times. The chain has TRBV6-2 or TRBV6-3 and TRBJ1-1, with a weak D call TRBD1 (5 bases). Per germline, CDR1 MNHEY and CDR2 SVGEGT. V was pared by 6 bases and J by 3 bases, with 14 bases between. This CDR3 has 14 amino acids. The CDR3 region has the DNA TGTGCCAGCAGATCCCCGGGGGTCCACACTGAAGCTTTCTTT. Protein product: CASRSPGVHTEAFF.

V gene TRBV2 combines with J gene TRBJ2-5; unclear D gene. The germline V gene has CDR1 SNHLY and CDR2 FYNNEI. The V gene lost 7 bases and the J gene lost 5 bases, with 8 bases spanning the gap. The CDR3 consists of 11 residues. The CDR3 region is CASKLGETQYF. For the CDR3, the DNA is TGTGCCAGCAAATTAGGGGAGACCCAGTACTTC. The entire variable domain, with the rest obtained from reference TRBV2 and TRBJ2-5, is as follows: EPEVTQTPSHQVTQMGQEVILRCVPISNHLYFYWYRQILGQKVEFLVSFYNNEISEKSEIFDDQFSVERPDGSNFTLKIRSTKLEDSAMYFCASKLGETQYFGPGTRLLVL.

This clonotype was recorded at least ten times. This rearrangement joins TRBV6-2 or TRBV6-3 to TRBJ2-5, with 9 positions matching TRBD1. V shed 7 bases and J 4 bases; nucleotides not matched to a gene: 4. This CDR3 has 13 amino acids. CDR1 is MNHEY, CDR2 SVGEGT, per germline. The CDR3 DNA reads TGTGCCAGCAACGGACAGGGGACAGAGACCCAGTACTTC. It yields the protein CASNGQGTETQYF.

This clonotype was counted at least ten times. This chain links TRBV5-1 with TRBJ2-7; D call uncertain. This CDR3 has 13 amino acids. The ends were cut back, 7 bases at V and 3 bases at J, with 14 bases in the middle. The germline CDR1 and CDR2 sequences are SGHRS and YFSETQ. CDR3 in DNA: TGCGCCAGCTCCCAGATAGGGATCTACGAGCAGTACTTC. The encoded protein is CASSQIGIYEQYF.

This clonotype was seen only a few times. This sequence joins TRBV7-2 and TRBJ1-5; no clear D gene. Trimming left V 3 bases short and J 4 bases short, with 4 bases between. Germline V gene sequence: CDR1 SGHTA, CDR2 FQGNSA. The CDR3 is 12 residues long. CDR3 DNA: TGTGCCAGCAGCTTCTGGAATCAGCCCCAGCATTTT. Translation: CASSFWNQPQHF.

A note on this clonotype: Lacking the conserved final phenylalanine or tryptophan, this CDR3 likely reflects a read error. This sequence joins TRBV5-1 and TRBJ1-1; the match to TRBD1 covers 12 bases. The ends lost 6 bases at V and 7 bases at J; junction bases unmatched: 10. Germline CDR1 is SGHRS and CDR2 is YFSETQ. The CDR3 has 15 residues. CDR3 sequence reads: CASTPGQGATIEAFL. CDR3 nucleotides: TGCGCCAGCACCCCGGGACAGGGGGCGACTATTGAAGCTTTCCTT.

The table lists this clonotype with many counts. This chain links TRBV30 with TRBJ2-7; D unresolved. Germline loops: CDR1 GTSNPN, CDR2 SVGIG (reference sequence). The CDR3 extends over 13 amino acids. V was trimmed by 3 bases and J by 1 base, leaving 10 bases between them. The DNA for the CDR3 is TGTGCCTGGAGCACACAGTTTTCCTACGAGCAGTACTTC. It specifies CAWSTQFSYEQYF. The full variable domain, in which reference TRBV30 and TRBJ2-7 provide the parts outside the CDR3, is SQTIHQWPATLVQPVGSPLSLECTVEGTSNPNLYWYRQAAGRGLQLLFYSVGIGQISSEVPQNLSASRPQDRQFILSSKKLLLSDSGFYLCAWSTQFSYEQYFGPGTRLTVT.

This clonotype has ten or more counts. The V call is TRBV5-8, the J call TRBJ1-1; no firm D call. CDR1 is SGHTS, CDR2 YDEGEE, per germline. The CDR3 length is 14 residues. The V end was cut by 1 base, the J end by 0 bases, with 7 bases between. The CDR3 protein is CASSLRLLNTEAFF. The CDR3 DNA follows: TGTGCCAGCAGCTTGAGACTTCTGAACACTGAAGCTTTCTTT.

In this sample, this clonotype turned up a few times. The chain carries TRBV5-1 and TRBJ1-5; 7 nucleotides line up with TRBD1. CDR1 and CDR2 from the germline V gene are SGHRS and YFSETQ. The V and J ends lost 4 bases and 6 bases, in that order; junction bases with no gene match: 4. CDR3 length: 13 residues. CDR3 coding DNA: TGCGCCAGCAGCGCGACAGGGAGTCAGCCCCAGCATTTT. Encoded protein: CASSATGSQPQHF.

In its sample, this clonotype was seen many times. This chain links TRBV5-4 with TRBJ1-2; TRBD1 might be the D (6 bases). V was shortened by 3 bases and J by 2 bases, with 11 bases between the two germline ends. Germline V CDR1 and CDR2: SGHNT, YYREEE (reference sequence). The CDR3 is made up of 14 amino acids. CDR3 protein: CASSWHTGNYGYTF. In DNA, the CDR3 is TGTGCCAGCAGCTGGCATACAGGGAACTATGGCTACACCTTC. The variable domain in full, completed from reference TRBV5-4 and TRBJ1-2, reads ETGVTQSPTHLIKTRGQQVTLRCSSQSGHNTVSWYQQALGQGPQFIFQYYREEENGRGNFPPRFSGLQFPNYSSELNVNALELDDSALYLCASSWHTGNYGYTFGSGTRLTVV.

This clonotype was observed a few times. One junction end does not reproduce the germline sequence, and a read error may be involved. This chain joins TRBV18 and TRBJ1-2, with D unresolved. Looked up from germline, CDR1 is KGHSH and CDR2 is LQKENI. The CDR3 consists of 17 residues. In DNA form, the CDR3 reads TGTGCCAGCTCACCAAGTGCGCGAGTTGAGGTCCTCTATAGCTACACCTTC. It is translated as CASSPSARVEVLYSYTF.

This clonotype was counted ten times or more. V and J are TRBV30 and TRBJ2-7; D unresolved. Germline CDR1 and CDR2: GTSNPN and SVGIG (reference sequence). The germline V and J ends were trimmed by 0 bases and 3 bases, with 6 bases remaining between them. The CDR3 extends over 12 amino acids. CDR3 protein: CAWSVDGYEQYF. Here the CDR3 DNA reads TGTGCCTGGAGTGTAGATGGCTACGAGCAGTACTTC.

Ten or more counts support this clonotype. This chain links TRBV29-1 with TRBJ2-7; D call uncertain. This CDR3 has 13 residues. V was trimmed by 5 bases and J by 7 bases, leaving 18 bases between them. Germline loops: CDR1 SQVTM, CDR2 ANQGSEA. In DNA form, the CDR3 reads TGCAGCGTTTTCTTCCTGGGCCTAGGGGAGCAGTACTTC. Encoded protein: CSVFFLGLGEQYF.